These 18 T cell receptor beta chains came from one sample sequenced in a study of monozygotic twins with inflammatory bowel disease. Each CDR3 protein gets one entry in TCRdb, which reprocessed the 5' RACE reads and gives no DNA. Recorded for this sample: approximately 400,000 distinct CDR3 sequences. The sample consisted of blood. The receptors originated from a human donor with ulcerative colitis or Crohn's disease, or a healthy co-twin of an affected twin (not recorded which).

The rearrangement links TRBV6-5 to TRBJ2-5. CDR1 and CDR2 (germline): MNHEY, SVGAGI. The CDR3 covers 15 residues. The CDR3 sequence is CASSYSVWGQETQYF.

The chain recombines TRBV28 with TRBJ2-7. The CDR3 extends over 14 amino acids. Germline V CDR1 and CDR2: MDHEN, SYDVKM. The CDR3 loop reads CASSLTGTPYEQYF.

CDR3 amino acids: CASSGFSGTFSYEQYF. The V and J genes are TRBV19 and TRBJ2-7; TCRdb calls TRBD2, which cannot be checked without DNA. Germline values: CDR1 LNHDA, CDR2 SQIVND (reference sequence). CDR3 length: 16 amino acids. The full variable domain, its missing parts supplied by reference TRBV19 and TRBJ2-7, is DGGITQSPKYLFRKEGQNVTLSCEQNLNHDAMYWYRQDPGQGLRLIYYSQIVNDFQKGDIAEGYSVSREKKESFPLTVTSAQKNPTAFYLCASSGFSGTFSYEQYFGPGTRLTVT.

The CDR3 loop reads CASSVDSGSPGELFF. The chain recombines TRBV11-2 with TRBJ2-2; TCRdb indicates TRBD1, and absent DNA this call remains unverified. The CDR3 spans 15 residues. Germline CDR1 SGHAT, CDR2 FQNNGV.

The V gene is TRBV27, the J gene TRBJ2-1; as DNA is missing, the TRBD1 call by TCRdb cannot be tested. The CDR3 has 14 amino acids. Germline-derived CDR1 and CDR2 are MNHEY and SMNVEV (reference sequence). CDR3 protein: CASSSRPTYNEQFF.

The chain couples TRBV5-6 to TRBJ2-1; TCRdb's D call, TRBD1, is unchecked because there is no DNA. Germline assignment: CDR1 SGHDT and CDR2 YYEEEE. This CDR3 has 15 residues. The CDR3 here is CASSLQGQGGNEQFF.

The rearrangement links TRBV28 to TRBJ2-7. Germline V gives CDR1 MDHEN, CDR2 SYDVKM. The CDR3 has 15 amino acids. The CDR3 spells CASSLLGSSSYEQYF.

This chain connects TRBV20-1 to TRBJ2-3; TCRdb outputs TRBD2, but without DNA this stays unchecked. There are 17 residues in the CDR3. CDR1 is DFQATT, CDR2 SNEGSKA, per germline (reference sequence). CDR3 in amino acids: CSATPLNGGGAEDTQYF.

The chain links TRBV6-1 to TRBJ1-6. This CDR3 is built from 15 residues. The germline CDR1 and CDR2 sequences are MNHNS and SASEGT. Here the CDR3 reads CASRDFQIYNSPLHF.

The rearrangement uses TRBV28 and TRBJ1-6; TCRdb names TRBD1, which stays unverified in the absence of DNA. Germline CDR1 is MDHEN and CDR2 is SYDVKM. CDR3 length: 15 amino acids. The CDR3 protein is CASSSMGTGRSPLHF.

The chain has TRBV6-5 and TRBJ2-1; the D call from TCRdb, TRBD2, cannot be confirmed without DNA. CDR1 and CDR2 from the germline V gene are MNHEY and SVGAGI. The CDR3 has 13 residues. The CDR3 loop is CASSLERLASKFF.

The chain couples TRBV5-4 to TRBJ1-4; the D gene TCRdb calls, TRBD1, cannot be checked with no DNA. CDR1 and CDR2 (germline): SGHNT, YYREEE (reference sequence). There are 14 residues in the CDR3. This chain's CDR3 is CASSPRRDNEKLFF.

This chain uses TRBV5-1 with TRBJ2-7; TCRdb designates TRBD2, a call that cannot be tested without DNA. Germline V gene sequence: CDR1 SGHRS, CDR2 YFSETQ. The CDR3 extends over 15 amino acids. CDR3 sequence reads: CASSLAGGPSYEQYF.

The chain is built from TRBV4-1 and TRBJ2-2; TCRdb proposes TRBD1, but this gene call is untestable without DNA. CDR1 MGHRA and CDR2 YSYEKL come from the germline V gene. CDR3 length: 16 amino acids. CDR3 region: CASSQDPGINTGELFF.

The genes are TRBV7-9 and TRBJ2-3. The CDR3 is 15 amino acids. CDR1 and CDR2 (germline): SEHNR, FQNEAQ (reference sequence). The CDR3 here is CASSLLRNIADTQYF.

The V and J genes are TRBV12-3 or TRBV12-4 and TRBJ2-5; TCRdb's D call, TRBD2, is unchecked because there is no DNA. The CDR3 length is 16 residues. CDR3 amino acids: CASSPGLAGELETQYF.

The chain uses TRBV30 and TRBJ2-5; the TCRdb call, TRBD1, lacks DNA for checking. In germline, CDR1 is GTSNPN, CDR2 SVGIG (reference sequence). The CDR3 has 12 amino acids. The CDR3 region is CAWERGQETQYF.

The genes are TRBV6-5 and TRBJ1-1. CDR3 length: 14 residues. Per the germline V gene, CDR1 is MNHEY and CDR2 is SVGAGI. CDR3 region: CASSYFRTNTEAFF.